This passage covers 25 T cell receptor beta chains from one sample sequenced in a study of T cell repertoires in cytomegalovirus infection. TCRdb reanalysed the reads using MiXCR and keeps one entry per CDR3 protein. Of about 260,000 distinct CDR3 sequences in the sample, less than 9.5% were seen once. Sequencing was carried out using PBMCs. The receptors originated from a human donor in good health (CMV status not recorded). Some clones in this sample may be carry-over from other donors' samples.

There are a few counts of this clonotype. The V call is TRBV15, the J call TRBJ1-5; D uncertain. Trimming removed 5 bases at V and 3 bases at J, with 5 bases between. This CDR3 has 12 amino acids. CDR1 is LNHNV and CDR2 is YYDKDF in the germline V gene (reference sequence). The CDR3 DNA reads TGTGCCACCAGCGGAATCAATCAGCCCCAGCATTTT. Protein sequence: CATSGINQPQHF.

The chain joins TRBV7-6 to TRBJ2-1; 7 bases are a match to TRBD2. The CDR3 is 14 residues long. Germline V gives CDR1 SGHVS, CDR2 FNYEAQ. V lost 6 bases and J lost 6; bases outside the gene matches: 8. CDR3 protein: CASSRPTGGNEQFF. In DNA form, the CDR3 reads TGTGCCAGCAGTCGACCCACGGGGGGCAATGAGCAGTTCTTC.

The genes are TRBV7-6 and TRBJ2-3; possibly TRBD1 for D (6 bases). Trimming left V 5 bases short and J 1 base short, with 10 bases between. This CDR3 is 14 amino acids long. The V gene's germline CDR1 is SGHVS and CDR2 FNYEAQ. The CDR3 bases are TGTGCCAGCAGCCCAGGGGCCCGCACAGATACGCAGTATTTT. Protein: CASSPGARTDTQYF.

This clonotype has just a few counts. This could be a read error, since a much larger clone is one nucleotide away. DNA for the CDR3: TGTGCCAGCAGTTACGGGGCGACCCAGTACTTC. It specifies CASSYGATQYF. The chain joins TRBV6-2 or TRBV6-3 to TRBJ2-5, with a weak D call TRBD1 (5 bases). With 2 bases removed from V and 7 bases from J, the gap between germline ends came to 5 bases. CDR1 MNHEY and CDR2 SVGEGT come from the germline V gene. This CDR3 comprises 11 residues.

This clonotype was detected only a few times. The chain employs TRBV5-5 and TRBJ1-1; D gene unclear. This CDR3 is built from 13 residues. CDR1 and CDR2 (germline): SGHKS, YYEKEE (reference sequence). V lost 0 bases to trimming and J lost 4 bases, with 7 bases between them. In DNA, the CDR3 is TGTGCCAGCAGCTTGGAGAGGTTCACTGAAGCTTTCTTT. Protein: CASSLERFTEAFF.

This clonotype was seen repeatedly, ten times or more. The V gene is TRBV27, the J gene TRBJ1-1; a weak D match, TRBD1 (6 bases). This CDR3 has 14 residues. Germline loops: CDR1 MNHEY, CDR2 SMNVEV (reference sequence). With 4 bases removed from V and 1 base from J, the gap between germline ends came to 10 bases. The DNA of the CDR3 is TGTGCCAGCAGTTCAGCGACAGGGAACACTGAAGCTTTCTTT. This translates into CASSSATGNTEAFF.

V gene TRBV11-2 combines with J gene TRBJ2-3, with D unresolved. CDR1 SGHAT and CDR2 FQNNGV come from the germline V gene. CDR3 length equals 17 residues. The V end was cut by 2 bases, the J end by 0 bases, with 15 bases between. The CDR3 protein is CASSLSSASPSTDTQYF. CDR3 bases: TGTGCCAGCAGCTTATCATCTGCATCCCCTAGCACAGATACGCAGTATTTT.

This clonotype was seen many times. The chain recombines TRBV7-2 with TRBJ2-7; 7 nucleotides match TRBD2. Germline CDR1 reads SGHTA; CDR2 reads FQGNSA. V gave up 5 bases and J gave up 0 bases; unmatched junction bases: 7. The CDR3 is 15 amino acids. The CDR3 DNA follows: TGTGCCAGCAGCGGGGGGGGGGTCAGCTCCTACGAGCAGTACTTC. It specifies CASSGGGVSSYEQYF.

This clonotype was seen repeatedly, ten times or more. This chain connects TRBV6-1 to TRBJ2-3; D is possibly TRBD1 (5 bases). Trimming took off 5 bases at V and 7 bases at J, with 16 bases between the two ends. The CDR3 contains 14 residues. Germline V gene sequence: CDR1 MNHNS, CDR2 SASEGT. The CDR3 here is CASSSDTVANTQYF. Here the CDR3 DNA reads TGTGCCAGCAGTTCGGACACAGTGGCCAATACGCAGTATTTT.

This clonotype was picked up many times. This sequence joins TRBV7-2 and TRBJ1-5; D is unresolved. The CDR3 spans 16 residues. Germline V gene data show CDR1 as SGHTA and CDR2 as FQGNSA. Trimming left V 1 base short and J 0 bases short, with 10 bases between. CDR3 region: CASSLGVSYSNQPQHF. Here the CDR3 DNA reads TGTGCCAGCAGCTTAGGGGTCAGTTATAGCAATCAGCCCCAGCATTTT. Full variable domain (outside the CDR3, taken from reference TRBV7-2 and TRBJ1-5): GAGVSQSPSNKVTEKGKDVELRCDPISGHTALYWYRQSLGQGLEFLIYFQGNSAPDKSGLPSDRFSAERTGGSVSTLTIQRTQQEDSAVYLCASSLGVSYSNQPQHFGDGTRLSIL.

V is TRBV20-1 and J is TRBJ2-7, with TRBD2 matching 11 bases. The germline CDR1 and CDR2 sequences are DFQATT and SNEGSKA (reference sequence). J lost 0 bases, V lost 2 bases, and 15 bases had no gene match. The CDR3 loop spans 19 amino acids. The CDR3 region is CSARRAWGTSGVNSYEQYF. The CDR3 DNA reads as TGCAGTGCTAGAAGGGCCTGGGGGACTAGCGGTGTAAACTCCTACGAGCAGTACTTC.

This chain uses TRBV19 with TRBJ1-4; D is possibly TRBD1 (6 bases). The V end was cut by 10 bases, the J end by 0 bases, with 18 bases between. CDR3 size: 16 residues. Looked up from germline, CDR1 is LNHDA and CDR2 is SQIVND (reference sequence). CDR3 amino acids: CANDRLGSATNEKLFF. CDR3 sequence (DNA): TGTGCCAACGACAGGCTGGGAAGTGCAACTAATGAAAAACTGTTTTTT.

This clonotype was recorded many times. The chain joins TRBV7-2 to TRBJ1-3; 7 bases match TRBD1. Germline V gene sequence: CDR1 SGHTA, CDR2 FQGNSA. This CDR3 comprises 16 residues. J gave up 3 bases and V 5 bases, and 10 bases lay outside the gene matches. The CDR3 sequence is CASSGYTGDFGNTIYF. For the CDR3, the DNA is TGTGCCAGCAGCGGCTATACAGGGGACTTTGGAAACACCATATATTTT.

The J gene is TRBJ2-1, the V gene TRBV19, with D tentatively TRBD2 (5 bases). Trimming removed 10 bases at V and 10 bases at J, with 20 bases between. Germline CDR1 reads LNHDA; CDR2 reads SQIVND (reference sequence). The CDR3 sequence is 13 residues long. The CDR3 DNA sequence: TGTGCCACCCGCGGGCTAGCTCGGCAAGAGCAGTTCTTC. Its protein product is CATRGLARQEQFF. Together with reference TRBV19 and TRBJ2-1, the CDR3 gives the full variable domain: DGGITQSPKYLFRKEGQNVTLSCEQNLNHDAMYWYRQDPGQGLRLIYYSQIVNDFQKGDIAEGYSVSREKKESFPLTVTSAQKNPTAFYLCATRGLARQEQFFGPGTRLTVL.

This sequence joins TRBV20-1 and TRBJ1-5; D is unresolved. Germline assignment: CDR1 DFQATT and CDR2 SNEGSKA (reference sequence). This CDR3 spans 14 amino acids. V lost 0 bases and J lost 0, with 6 bases in between. The CDR3 nucleotides read TGCAGTGCTAGAGATCAGAATAGCAATCAGCCCCAGCATTTT. This codes for CSARDQNSNQPQHF.

J is TRBJ2-5 and V is TRBV5-5, with 12 bases lining up with TRBD2. Germline CDR1 and CDR2: SGHKS and YYEKEE (reference sequence). Trimming removed 3 bases from V and 7 bases from J; junction bases left unmatched: 7. The CDR3 consists of 15 residues. CDR3 in DNA: TGTGCCAGCAGCTCCGCTAGCGGGGGGGAGAGGACCCAGTACTTC. Its protein is CASSSASGGERTQYF.

This clonotype has only a few counts. This chain joins TRBV20-1 and TRBJ1-1, with D possibly TRBD1 on 6 matching bases. Germline V gives CDR1 DFQATT, CDR2 SNEGSKA (reference sequence). Trimming left V 6 bases short and J 7 bases short, with 15 bases between. The CDR3 sequence is 12 residues long. CDR3 DNA sequence: TGCAGTGCCCAAGGGGACACTCTTGAAGCTTTCTTT. Its protein product is CSAQGDTLEAFF.

The chain recombines TRBV30 with TRBJ2-7; D unresolved. The germline V gene encodes CDR1 GTSNPN and CDR2 SVGIG (reference sequence). Deletions cut 2 bases from V and 2 bases from J, with 13 bases between. This CDR3 contains 14 residues. The CDR3 nucleotides read TGTGCCTGGAGTCGGCAAAGGTTCGCCTACGAGCAGTACTTC. It encodes CAWSRQRFAYEQYF.

This clonotype was found many times. This chain joins TRBV11-2 and TRBJ1-3, with D uncertain. This CDR3 has 18 residues. V lost 6 bases and J lost 4, with 25 bases in between. Germline values: CDR1 SGHAT, CDR2 FQNNGV. The DNA for the CDR3 is TGTGCCAGCAGGGTGTTGGGAAGTGCTCTTTCTGGCGGAAACACCATATATTTT. Translated: CASRVLGSALSGGNTIYF. The full variable domain, in which reference TRBV11-2 and TRBJ1-3 provide the parts outside the CDR3, is EAGVAQSPRYKIIEKRQSVAFWCNPISGHATLYWYQQILGQGPKLLIQFQNNGVVDDSQLPKDRFSAERLKGVDSTLKIQPAKLEDSAVYLCASRVLGSALSGGNTIYFGEGSWLTVV.

This clonotype has at least ten counts. This rearrangement joins TRBV7-9 to TRBJ1-4; D not resolved. This CDR3 spans 16 amino acids. Germline CDR1 and CDR2: SEHNR and FQNEAQ (reference sequence). V shed 5 bases and J shed 0 bases, with 13 bases lying between them. CDR3: CASSGLEGATNEKLFF. The CDR3, as DNA: TGTGCCAGCAGCGGATTGGAGGGTGCAACTAATGAAAAACTGTTTTTT.

Ten or more counts support this clonotype. The V gene is TRBV2, the J gene TRBJ1-5; D is possibly TRBD1 (5 bases). The germline V gene has CDR1 SNHLY and CDR2 FYNNEI. CDR3 length: 9 amino acids. The germline V and J ends were trimmed by 9 bases and 15 bases, with 12 bases remaining between them. CDR3: CARRDPRHF. In DNA form, the CDR3 reads TGTGCCAGACGGGACCCGAGGCATTTT.

The genes are TRBV19 and TRBJ2-1; possibly TRBD2 for D (6 bases). CDR1 is LNHDA, CDR2 SQIVND, per germline (reference sequence). CDR3 length equals 16 residues. Trimming stripped 7 bases from V and 0 bases from J, with 16 bases between. CDR3 residues: CASTPWGESSYNEQFF. CDR3 coding DNA: TGTGCCAGTACCCCTTGGGGGGAAAGCTCCTACAATGAGCAGTTCTTC.

At least ten counts were recorded for this clonotype. This rearrangement joins TRBV7-2 to TRBJ2-7; the D gene is possibly TRBD1 (6 bases). The CDR3 has 14 residues. Deletions cut 5 bases from V and 2 bases from J, with 13 bases between. Germline V lookup: CDR1 SGHTA, CDR2 FQGNSA. CDR3: CASSIDRSTYEQYF. The CDR3 nucleotides are TGTGCCAGCAGCATCGACAGGTCGACCTACGAGCAGTACTTC.

The chain is built from TRBV20-1 and TRBJ1-1, with TRBD1 identical over 7 bases. CDR1 and CDR2 from the germline V gene are DFQATT and SNEGSKA (reference sequence). The CDR3 runs 15 residues. The V gene end was trimmed by 3 bases and the J gene end by 3 bases; junction bases not matched to a gene: 10. CDR3 amino acids: CSARGSSGQYTEAFF. The CDR3, as DNA: TGCAGTGCTAGGGGATCCTCGGGACAGTACACTGAAGCTTTCTTT.

This chain joins TRBV2 and TRBJ2-2; unclear D gene. The germline gives CDR1 SNHLY, CDR2 FYNNEI. There are 15 residues in the CDR3. Trimming pared 3 bases from V and 5 bases from J, leaving 13 bases between. The CDR3 spells CASSDTRLGTGELFF. The CDR3 DNA reads as TGTGCCAGCAGTGATACCCGGTTAGGGACCGGGGAGCTGTTTTTT.